This passage covers 6 T cell receptor beta chains from one sample sequenced in a study of blood T cell repertoires in COVID-19. Repertoires were generated with immunoSEQ multiplex PCR, while TCRdb's copy carries only in-frame clones and drops some. The sample records over 40,000 clones, approximately 82% being singletons. The sequenced material came from peripheral blood. These receptors were taken from a human donor in a cohort sampled during active COVID-19.

The J gene is TRBJ2-7, the V gene TRBV19, with 8 bases matching TRBD1. The CDR3 is made up of 15 amino acids. J was trimmed by 2 bases and V by 9 bases; bases with no gene match: 12. Per germline, CDR1 LNHDA and CDR2 SQIVND (reference sequence). The CDR3 nucleotides are TGTGCCAGCCAATTCGTGGGACAGGAAACCTACGAGCAGTACTTC. Its translation: CASQFVGQETYEQYF.

This chain connects TRBV27 to TRBJ1-6, with TRBD1 matching 9 bases. The CDR3 is made up of 15 amino acids. CDR1 is MNHEY and CDR2 is SMNVEV in the germline V gene (reference sequence). After removal of 8 bases from V and 7 bases from J, the junction contained 9 bases not matched to a gene. CDR3 DNA sequence: TGTGCCAGCGCACCCACCGGACAGGGGAATTCACCCCTCCACTTT. Its translation is CASAPTGQGNSPLHF.

The rearrangement links TRBV6-5 to TRBJ2-1, with D perhaps matching TRBD2 (6 bases). Germline CDR1 is MNHEY and CDR2 is SVGAGI. The CDR3 contains 16 residues. V lost 2 bases and J 7 bases, leaving 18 bases between the germline ends. CDR3: CASSYGLTGAGNEQFF. Here the CDR3 DNA reads TGTGCCAGCAGTTACGGGCTAACGGGAGCCGGGAATGAGCAGTTCTTC.

The gene calls are TRBV7-2 and TRBJ1-2; TRBD1 aligns across 7 bases. The CDR3 has 15 residues. CDR1 and CDR2 from the germline V gene are SGHTA and FQGNSA. V shed 6 bases and J 5 bases; nucleotides not matched to a gene: 12. The CDR3 DNA is TGTGCCAGCAGACCGAGGGGCAGGGGGGCATATGGCTACACCTTC. This gives the protein CASRPRGRGAYGYTF.

This sequence joins TRBV6-5 and TRBJ1-3; TRBD1 matches 8 bases. J lost 1 base, V lost 6 bases, and 2 bases had no gene match. CDR1 MNHEY and CDR2 SVGAGI come from the germline V gene. The CDR3 loop spans 14 amino acids. The DNA of the CDR3 is TGTGCCAGCAGATACAGGGGGTCTGGAAACACCATATATTTT. This translates into CASRYRGSGNTIYF.

The chain recombines TRBV7-9 with TRBJ2-1; TRBD2 agrees at 11 bases. With V trimmed by 4 bases and J by 4 bases, 6 bases remained unmatched. This CDR3 spans 16 amino acids. Germline CDR1 and CDR2: SEHNR and FQNEAQ (reference sequence). The CDR3 coding sequence is TGTGCCAGCAGCTCGGGTAGCGGGAGGGGTTACAATGAGCAGTTCTTC. Protein: CASSSGSGRGYNEQFF.